The source of this T cell receptor beta chain is a study of T cells after yellow fever vaccination. General study results and limits: Compared with primary, the secondary response was weaker and peaked at day 5, not 15. Most primary-vaccination clones recurred post-booster (about 96% CD4, around 86% CD8).

Template switching by 5'RACE produced TCR cDNA, adding a universal primer site and UMIs. TCRdb passed the 5' RACE reads through MiXCR, listing each CDR3 protein once. The table records around 310,000 distinct CDR3 sequences, less than 4.5% of them present only once. Concerning this clonotype itself: Its antigen is unidentified.

V lost 0 bases and J lost 7, with 9 bases in between. Looked up from germline, CDR1 is LGHNA and CDR2 is YNFKEQ. This CDR3 has 14 amino acids. Sequenced material: PBMCs, taken on the day of the yellow fever booster vaccination. The chain has TRBV4-2 and TRBJ1-4, with D tentatively TRBD1 (6 bases). The receptor was isolated from a man aged 18 to 29 who received the YFV17D yellow fever vaccine. This CDR3 is CASSQDPDSEKLFF. In DNA form, the CDR3 reads TGTGCCAGCAGCCAAGATCCGGACAGTGAAAAACTGTTTTTT.